The subject of this entry is one T cell receptor beta chain. No antigen is known for it. Gene names and germline refer to mouse. The read ends 1 residue before the CDR3 terminus; that terminus is restored from the germline J gene. Here immunoSEQ multiplex PCR was the method, and the copy in TCRdb shows in-frame clones only, minus some. Seen here are under 8,500 clones, 50% to 55% observed once, and the top ten hold 5.1%. Time point described: mouse harvest day 7 after allogeneic transplant. Mouse grafts combined 10^7 T-cell-depleted bone marrow cells with 10^6 splenic CD5+ T cells. B6 (H2b) cells into BALB/c (H2d) mice; tissues taken at day 7 or 14. This sample is drawn from a study of tissue T cells after allogeneic stem cell transplantation. Study-wide points: Only a limited share of tissue TCRs appeared in blood or spleen.

V gave up 0 bases and J gave up 3 bases; unmatched junction bases: 2. This CDR3 has 15 amino acids. Germline V lookup: CDR1 KGHPV, CDR2 FQNQEV (reference sequence). The chain is built from TRBV26 and TRBJ2-1; 7 bases agree with TRBD1. Material for sequencing was gut tissue. The TCR sequence derives from a female BALB/c mouse given C57BL/6 T cells with graft-versus-host disease after an allogeneic hematopoietic cell transplant. CDR3 bases read: TGTGCCAGCAGTCTGTCGACAGGGCCCTATGCTGAGCAGTTC. This sequence encodes CASSLSTGPYAEQF. The entire CDR3 reads CASSLSTGPYAEQFF.